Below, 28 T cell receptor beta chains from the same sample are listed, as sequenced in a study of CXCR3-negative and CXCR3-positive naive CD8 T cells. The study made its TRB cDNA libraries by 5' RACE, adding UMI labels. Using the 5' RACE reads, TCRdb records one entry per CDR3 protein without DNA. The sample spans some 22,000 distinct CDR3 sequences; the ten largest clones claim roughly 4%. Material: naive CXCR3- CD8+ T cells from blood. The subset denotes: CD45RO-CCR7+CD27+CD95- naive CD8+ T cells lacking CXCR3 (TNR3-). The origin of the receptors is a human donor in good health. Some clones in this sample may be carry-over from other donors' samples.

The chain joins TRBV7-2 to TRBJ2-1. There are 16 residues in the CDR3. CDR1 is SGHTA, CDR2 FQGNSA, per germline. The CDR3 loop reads CASSLDGRSSYNEQFF.

CDR3 residues: CASSAQGYTDTQYF. This chain links TRBV9 with TRBJ2-3; TCRdb designates TRBD1, a call that cannot be tested without DNA. This CDR3 is 14 amino acids long. Germline values: CDR1 SGDLS, CDR2 YYNGEE.

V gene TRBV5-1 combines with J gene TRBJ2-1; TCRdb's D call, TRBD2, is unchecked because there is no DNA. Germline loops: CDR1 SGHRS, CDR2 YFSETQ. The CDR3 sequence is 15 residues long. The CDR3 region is CASSLTSGGAGEQFF.

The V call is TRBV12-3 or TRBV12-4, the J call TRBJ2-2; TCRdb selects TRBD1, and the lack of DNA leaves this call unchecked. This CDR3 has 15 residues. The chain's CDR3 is CASSPRQGDTGELFF.

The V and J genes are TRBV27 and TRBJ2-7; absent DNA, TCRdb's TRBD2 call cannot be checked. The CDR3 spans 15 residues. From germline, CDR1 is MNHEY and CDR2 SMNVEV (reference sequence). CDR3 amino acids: CASSLWAPSDSEQYF.

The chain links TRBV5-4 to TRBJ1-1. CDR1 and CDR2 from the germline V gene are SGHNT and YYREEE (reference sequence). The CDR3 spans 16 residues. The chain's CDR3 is CASSLAPAEGDTEAFF.

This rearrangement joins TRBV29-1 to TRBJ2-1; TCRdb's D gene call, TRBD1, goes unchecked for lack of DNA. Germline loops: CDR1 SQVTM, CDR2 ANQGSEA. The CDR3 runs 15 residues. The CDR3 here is CSVVPPNRPSNEQFF.

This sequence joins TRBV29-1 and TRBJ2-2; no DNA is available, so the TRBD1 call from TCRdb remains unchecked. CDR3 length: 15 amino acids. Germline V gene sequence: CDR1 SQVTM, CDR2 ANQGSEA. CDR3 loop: CSVEEGTGNTGELFF.

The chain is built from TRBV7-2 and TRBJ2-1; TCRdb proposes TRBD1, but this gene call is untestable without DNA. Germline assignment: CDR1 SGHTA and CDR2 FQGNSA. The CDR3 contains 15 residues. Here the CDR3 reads CASSLGTGIYNEQFF.

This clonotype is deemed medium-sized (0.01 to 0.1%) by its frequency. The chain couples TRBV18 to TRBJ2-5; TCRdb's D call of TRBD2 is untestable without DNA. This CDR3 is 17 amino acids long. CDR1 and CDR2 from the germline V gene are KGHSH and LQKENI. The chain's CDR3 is CASSPPFPAIDQETQYF.

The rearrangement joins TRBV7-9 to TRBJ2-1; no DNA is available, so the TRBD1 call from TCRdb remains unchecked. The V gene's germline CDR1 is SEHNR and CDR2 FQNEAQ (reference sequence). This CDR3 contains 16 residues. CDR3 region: CASSPHGGETYNEQFF. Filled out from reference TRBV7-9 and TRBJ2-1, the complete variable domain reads DTGVSQNPRHKITKRGQNVTFRCDPISEHNRLYWYRQTLGQGPEFLTYFQNEAQLEKSRLLSDRFSAERPKGSFSTLEIQRTEQGDSAMYLCASSPHGGETYNEQFFGPGTRLTVL.

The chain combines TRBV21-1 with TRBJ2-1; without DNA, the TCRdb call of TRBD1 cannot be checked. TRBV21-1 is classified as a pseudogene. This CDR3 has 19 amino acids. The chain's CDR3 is CASSKTGQGIRMGHNEQFF.

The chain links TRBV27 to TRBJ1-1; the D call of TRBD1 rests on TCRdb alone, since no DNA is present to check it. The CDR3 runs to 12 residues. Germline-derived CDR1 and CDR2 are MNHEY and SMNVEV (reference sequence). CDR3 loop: CASSAGTYEAFF.

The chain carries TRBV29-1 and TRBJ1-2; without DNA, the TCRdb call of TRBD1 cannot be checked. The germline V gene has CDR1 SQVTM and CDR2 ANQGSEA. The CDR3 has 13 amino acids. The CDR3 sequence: CSVEGDRAYGYTF.

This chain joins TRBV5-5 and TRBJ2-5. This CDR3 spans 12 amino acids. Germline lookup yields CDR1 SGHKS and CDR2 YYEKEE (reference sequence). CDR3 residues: CASSLARETQYF. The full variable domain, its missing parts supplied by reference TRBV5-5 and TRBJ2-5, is DAGVTQSPTHLIKTRGQQVTLRCSPISGHKSVSWYQQVLGQGPQFIFQYYEKEERGRGNFPDRFSARQFPNYSSELNVNALLLGDSALYLCASSLARETQYFGPGTRLLVL.

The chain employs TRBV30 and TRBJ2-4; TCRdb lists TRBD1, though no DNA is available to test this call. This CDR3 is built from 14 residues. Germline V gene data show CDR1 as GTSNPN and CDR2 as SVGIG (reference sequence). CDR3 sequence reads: CAWSASTGADIQYF.

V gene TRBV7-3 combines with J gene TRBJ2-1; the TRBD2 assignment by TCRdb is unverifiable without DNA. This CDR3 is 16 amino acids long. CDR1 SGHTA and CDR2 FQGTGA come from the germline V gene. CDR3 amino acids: CASSRLGLAGGNEQFF.

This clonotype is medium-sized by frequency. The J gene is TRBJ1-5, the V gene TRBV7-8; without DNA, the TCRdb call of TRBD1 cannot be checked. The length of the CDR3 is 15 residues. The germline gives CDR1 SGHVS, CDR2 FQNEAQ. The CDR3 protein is CASSLWGESNQPQHF.

The CDR3 sequence is CASSLPGGGNIQYF. V gene TRBV11-2 combines with J gene TRBJ2-4; TCRdb designates TRBD1, a call that cannot be tested without DNA. CDR1 and CDR2 from the germline V gene are SGHAT and FQNNGV. The CDR3 spans 14 residues.

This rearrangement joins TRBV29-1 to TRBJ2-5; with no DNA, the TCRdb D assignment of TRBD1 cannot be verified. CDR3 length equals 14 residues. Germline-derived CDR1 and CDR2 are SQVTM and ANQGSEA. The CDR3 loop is CSVEERTGSETQYF.

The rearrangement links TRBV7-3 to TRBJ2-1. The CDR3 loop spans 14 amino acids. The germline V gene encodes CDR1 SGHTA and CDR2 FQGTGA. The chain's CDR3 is CASSSLRNGNEQFF.

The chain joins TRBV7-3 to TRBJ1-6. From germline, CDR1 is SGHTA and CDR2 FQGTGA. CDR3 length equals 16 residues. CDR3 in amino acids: CASSLQGGSYNSPLHF.

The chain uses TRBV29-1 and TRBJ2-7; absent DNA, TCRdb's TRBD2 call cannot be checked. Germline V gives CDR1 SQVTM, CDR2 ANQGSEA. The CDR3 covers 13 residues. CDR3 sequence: CSVVAGETYEQYF.

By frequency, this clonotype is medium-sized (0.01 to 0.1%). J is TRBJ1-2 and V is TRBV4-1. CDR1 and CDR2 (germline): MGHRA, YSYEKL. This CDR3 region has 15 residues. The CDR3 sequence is CASSQDARDHYGYTF.

This chain's CDR3 is CASSDGTGGPDTQYF. The chain joins TRBV6-4 to TRBJ2-3; TCRdb selects TRBD1, and the lack of DNA leaves this call unchecked. From germline, CDR1 is MRHNA and CDR2 SNTAGT. The CDR3 is 15 amino acids.

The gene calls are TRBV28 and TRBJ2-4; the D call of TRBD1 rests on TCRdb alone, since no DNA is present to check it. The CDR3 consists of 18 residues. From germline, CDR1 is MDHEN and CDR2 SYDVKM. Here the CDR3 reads CASRRPGQGELAKNIQYF.

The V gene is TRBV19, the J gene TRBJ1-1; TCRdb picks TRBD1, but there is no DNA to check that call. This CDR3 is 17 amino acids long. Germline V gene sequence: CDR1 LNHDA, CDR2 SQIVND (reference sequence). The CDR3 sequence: CASSRGTTDFEGTEAFF.

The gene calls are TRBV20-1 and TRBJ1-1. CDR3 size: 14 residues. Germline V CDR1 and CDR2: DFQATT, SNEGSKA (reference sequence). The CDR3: CSARDPWEASTAFF.